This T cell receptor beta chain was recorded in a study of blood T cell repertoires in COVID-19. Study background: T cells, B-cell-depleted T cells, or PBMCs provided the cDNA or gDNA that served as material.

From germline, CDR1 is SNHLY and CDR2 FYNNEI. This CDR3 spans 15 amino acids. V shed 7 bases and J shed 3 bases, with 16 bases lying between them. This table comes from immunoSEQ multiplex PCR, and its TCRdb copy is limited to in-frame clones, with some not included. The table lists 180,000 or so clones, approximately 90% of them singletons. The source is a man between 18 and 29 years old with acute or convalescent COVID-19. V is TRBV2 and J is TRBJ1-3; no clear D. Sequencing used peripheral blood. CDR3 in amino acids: CASISRDPGGNTIYF. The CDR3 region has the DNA TGTGCCAGCATCTCGAGGGATCCCGGTGGAAACACCATATATTTT. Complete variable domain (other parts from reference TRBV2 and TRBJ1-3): EPEVTQTPSHQVTQMGQEVILRCVPISNHLYFYWYRQILGQKVEFLVSFYNNEISEKSEIFDDQFSVERPDGSNFTLKIRSTKLEDSAMYFCASISRDPGGNTIYFGEGSWLTVV.